Listed here are 23 T cell receptor beta chains from one sample, sequenced in a study of T cell repertoires in cytomegalovirus infection. TCRdb re-called the reads through MiXCR, storing one row per CDR3 protein. The sample carries around 490,000 distinct CDR3 sequences, more than 20% recorded once. The source material was PBMCs. All receptors derive from a human donor in good health (CMV status not recorded). Some clones in this sample may be carry-over from other donors' samples.

The chain recombines TRBV6-2 or TRBV6-3 with TRBJ2-1; 13 bases align to TRBD2. The CDR3 consists of 19 residues. Losses at the gene ends were 2 bases for V and 9 bases for J; bases not matched to a gene: 16. CDR1 and CDR2 (germline): MNHEY, SVGEGT. CDR3 residues: CASSYPGLAGEGQDVEQFF. As DNA, the CDR3 is TGTGCCAGCAGTTACCCCGGACTAGCGGGAGAGGGACAGGATGTTGAGCAGTTCTTC.

This clonotype was seen a few times. V is TRBV6-2 or TRBV6-3 and J is TRBJ1-5; D unresolved. V was clipped by 4 bases and J by 8 bases, with 21 bases between them. The V gene's germline CDR1 is MNHEY and CDR2 SVGEGT. The CDR3 totals 16 residues. The CDR3 here is CASSSRSGLKREPQHF. The CDR3 DNA reads TGTGCCAGCAGTTCGCGCTCTGGATTAAAAAGGGAGCCCCAGCATTTT.

This clonotype appeared a few times. The chain has TRBV12-3 or TRBV12-4 and TRBJ2-3; no firm D call. The CDR3 contains 13 residues. Trimming took off 7 bases at V and 1 base at J, with 9 bases between the two ends. In DNA, the CDR3 is TGTGCCAGCACCGCACGACGCACAGATACGCAGTATTTT. Amino acid sequence: CASTARRTDTQYF.

The chain employs TRBV28 and TRBJ2-7, with D tentatively TRBD2 (7 bases). Germline assignment: CDR1 MDHEN and CDR2 SYDVKM. This CDR3 region has 11 residues. DNA for the CDR3: TGTGCGGGGGGGGCTTACTACGAGCAGTACTTC. This sequence encodes CAGGAYYEQYF.

DNA of the CDR3: TGCAGTGCTAGAGACATCGGAGTCAATGAGCAGTTCTTC. Protein: CSARDIGVNEQFF. The rearrangement joins TRBV20-1 to TRBJ2-1, with D hard to call. From germline, CDR1 is DFQATT and CDR2 SNEGSKA (reference sequence). The CDR3 length is 13 residues. V was cut by 0 bases and J by 6 bases, with 9 bases left in between.

The chain couples TRBV6-8 to TRBJ2-1; 7 nucleotides agree with TRBD2. Trimming removed 6 bases from V and 5 bases from J; junction bases left unmatched: 7. The CDR3 is 14 residues long. CDR1 and CDR2 (germline): MNHGY, SAAAGT. CDR3 DNA sequence: TGTGCCAGCAGGTTCAGCGGGAATCACAATGAGCAGTTCTTC. Translating gives CASRFSGNHNEQFF.

V usage is TRBV5-6 and J usage is TRBJ1-1, with D hard to call. The CDR3 extends over 13 amino acids. Trimming cost V 6 bases and J 1 base, with 10 bases left between them. In germline, CDR1 is SGHDT, CDR2 YYEEEE. The CDR3 region is CASILPGNTEAFF. CDR3 coding DNA: TGTGCCAGCATCCTTCCGGGGAACACTGAAGCTTTCTTT.

This clonotype has a handful of counts. This rearrangement joins TRBV20-1 to TRBJ2-1; D gene ambiguous. Looked up from germline, CDR1 is DFQATT and CDR2 is SNEGSKA (reference sequence). The CDR3 spans 18 residues. V gave up 2 bases and J gave up 0 bases, with 20 bases separating them. This CDR3 reads CSARSNLRLISSYNEQFF. CDR3 coding DNA: TGCAGTGCTAGATCCAACCTTAGGCTGATAAGCTCCTACAATGAGCAGTTCTTC.

The chain uses TRBV27 and TRBJ2-7, with 9 bases identical to TRBD1. The CDR3 is 19 residues long. With V trimmed by 6 bases and J by 3 bases, 21 bases remained unmatched. Per germline, CDR1 MNHEY and CDR2 SMNVEV (reference sequence). This CDR3 is CASRTGGQGYGRNLYEQYF. The CDR3 nucleotides read TGTGCCAGCAGGACAGGGGGACAGGGTTACGGGAGGAACCTCTACGAGCAGTACTTC.

This clonotype appeared a few times. The chain is built from TRBV7-2 and TRBJ1-1, with D unresolved. The CDR3 length is 12 residues. Germline CDR1 is SGHTA and CDR2 is FQGNSA. V was pared by 3 bases and J by 5 bases, with 7 bases between. The chain's CDR3 is CASSFGSTEAFF. The CDR3 DNA reads as TGTGCCAGCAGCTTCGGGAGTACTGAAGCTTTCTTT.

The chain combines TRBV6-6 with TRBJ2-5; 10 nucleotides line up with TRBD1. The germline V gene encodes CDR1 MNHNY and CDR2 SVGAGI (reference sequence). This CDR3 has 15 residues. V shed 5 bases and J 2 bases; nucleotides not matched to a gene: 5. The CDR3 DNA reads TGTGCCAGCAGTACGGGACAGGGGCTTCAAGAGACCCAGTACTTC. Translated, it gives CASSTGQGLQETQYF.

A few counts support this clonotype. V is TRBV6-5 and J is TRBJ1-1, with D tentatively TRBD1 (6 bases). V shed 0 bases and J shed 5 bases, with 19 bases lying between them. Germline CDR1 MNHEY, CDR2 SVGAGI. This CDR3 spans 17 amino acids. The DNA for the CDR3 is TGTGCCAGCAGTTACTCATTCTTAAACAGGGCGAAGACTGAAGCTTTCTTT. It specifies CASSYSFLNRAKTEAFF.

This chain uses TRBV6-8 with TRBJ2-1; 8 bases map to TRBD2. The CDR3 has 15 amino acids. Trimming took 5 bases from V and 6 from J; bases not matched to a gene: 9. Germline assignment: CDR1 MNHGY and CDR2 SAAAGT. The CDR3 coding sequence is TGTGCCAGCAGTCAGGGACTAGGGTCTATCAATGAGCAGTTCTTC. Translating gives CASSQGLGSINEQFF.

The chain carries TRBV19 and TRBJ2-1; possibly TRBD1 for D (6 bases). In germline, CDR1 is LNHDA, CDR2 SQIVND (reference sequence). This CDR3 has 17 amino acids. The V end was cut by 5 bases, the J end by 5 bases, with 22 bases between. The CDR3 reads CASSRRVDSLINNEQFF. The DNA of the CDR3 is TGTGCCAGTAGTCGCCGCGTGGACAGCTTGATCAACAATGAGCAGTTCTTC.

This clonotype was detected only once. The chain employs TRBV23-1 and TRBJ2-3, with D unclear. TRBV23-1 is noted as an ORF with a role that remains uncertain. This CDR3 contains 13 residues. V was shortened by 5 bases and J by 2 bases, with 8 bases between the two germline ends. CDR3 sequence (DNA): TGCGCCAGCAGTGGGTCGGTCACAGATACGCAGTATTTT. Its protein product is CASSGSVTDTQYF.

V is TRBV12-3 or TRBV12-4 and J is TRBJ2-5; perhaps TRBD2 as D (5 bases). The CDR3 consists of 13 residues. V gave up 7 bases and J gave up 3 bases, with 12 bases separating them. The CDR3: CASIRRPKETQYF. CDR3 nucleotides: TGTGCCAGCATCCGGAGGCCAAAAGAGACCCAGTACTTC.

On this clonotype itself: This may be a read error, as it is one base from a much larger clone. The genes are TRBV7-2 and TRBJ2-3; D might be TRBD2 (5 bases). Germline assignment: CDR1 SGHTA and CDR2 FQGNSA. The CDR3 consists of 15 residues. In nucleotides, the CDR3 is TGTGCCTGCAGCTTGGGGAGACTATTAACAGATACGCAGTATTTT. This encodes CACSLGRLLTDTQYF. The complete variable domain, with remaining parts taken from reference TRBV7-2 and TRBJ2-3, reads GAGVSQSPSNKVTEKGKDVELRCDPISGHTALYWYRQSLGQGLEFLIYFQGNSAPDKSGLPSDRFSAERTGGSVSTLTIQRTQQEDSAVYLCACSLGRLLTDTQYFGPGTRLTVL.

The chain uses TRBV6-2 or TRBV6-3 and TRBJ2-1; TRBD2 matches 11 bases. CDR1 and CDR2 (germline): MNHEY, SVGEGT. The CDR3 contains 17 residues. Trimming removed 2 bases from V and 4 bases from J; junction bases left unmatched: 7. The CDR3 nucleotides read TGTGCCAGCAGTTACGTAGCGGGAGGGCCGAAGTACAATGAGCAGTTCTTC. Translating gives CASSYVAGGPKYNEQFF.

This clonotype was seen only a few times. The genes are TRBV7-6 and TRBJ2-2, with D hard to call. Germline-derived CDR1 and CDR2 are SGHVS and FNYEAQ. Trimming removed 6 bases at V and 3 bases at J, with 11 bases between. There are 14 residues in the CDR3. The CDR3 DNA reads as TGTGCCAGCAGTACCCGGACCCACACCGGGGAGCTGTTTTTT. Its translation: CASSTRTHTGELFF.

This clonotype was recorded a few times. This rearrangement joins TRBV6-2 or TRBV6-3 to TRBJ2-1; TRBD2 matches at 9 bases. The length of the CDR3 is 16 residues. CDR1 is MNHEY, CDR2 SVGEGT, per germline. The V and J ends lost 8 bases and 2 bases, in that order; junction bases with no gene match: 10. The CDR3 sequence is CASPTSSGAPYNEQFF. The CDR3 region has the DNA TGTGCCAGCCCTACATCTAGCGGGGCACCCTACAATGAGCAGTTCTTC.

This clonotype was picked up a small number of times. This chain uses TRBV6-4 with TRBJ2-3; D is unresolved. Trimming shortened V by 6 bases and J by 2 bases, and 12 bases separated the two germline ends. This CDR3 has 14 residues. Germline CDR1 MRHNA, CDR2 SNTAGT. In DNA form, the CDR3 reads TGTGCCAGCAGGGCCCCCCTGCCCACAGATACGCAGTATTTT. Translating gives CASRAPLPTDTQYF.

This sequence joins TRBV7-9 and TRBJ2-5, with D possibly being TRBD1 or TRBD2 (5 bases each). V was trimmed by 4 bases and J by 5 bases, leaving 14 bases between them. From germline, CDR1 is SEHNR and CDR2 FQNEAQ (reference sequence). This CDR3 is built from 14 residues. The CDR3 region is CASSWGPTGETQYF. CDR3 DNA: TGTGCCAGCAGCTGGGGACCAACGGGGGAGACCCAGTACTTC.

This chain connects TRBV27 to TRBJ2-7, with D possibly matching TRBD2 (5 bases). V was trimmed by 6 bases and J by 3 bases, leaving 18 bases between them. Germline V gene lookup returns CDR1 MNHEY and CDR2 SMNVEV (reference sequence). This CDR3 comprises 15 residues. CDR3 coding DNA: TGTGCCAGCAGCCGACCGGGGATGATAGGCTACGAGCAGTACTTC. Its translation: CASSRPGMIGYEQYF.